This TCR beta chain derives from a study of blood T cell repertoires in COVID-19. Study summary: The study drew acute and convalescent COVID-19 samples from the United States, Italy and Spain. The analysed material was cDNA or gDNA that came from T cells, B-cell-depleted T cells, or PBMCs.

There are 16 residues in the CDR3. V lost 2 bases, J lost 1 base, and 4 bases stayed unmatched. Original data processing: Estimated nucleated cell counts came from reference gene primer amplification. TCRdb's table, derived via immunoSEQ multiplex PCR, lists solely in-frame clones and lacks some. V and J calls and clone size are given by that table; D and trimming were obtained from the DNA. Of around 56,000 clones listed, more than 80% are singletons. This receptor was obtained from a man at least 80 years old with acute or convalescent COVID-19. Sequencing used peripheral blood. The chain combines TRBV23-1 with TRBJ2-7; TRBD1 matches at 11 bases. TRBV23-1 is given ORF status, its function remaining uncertain. In nucleotides, the CDR3 is TGCGCCAGCAGTCAACCCGGGACAGGGGGGTCCTACGAGCAGTACTTC. Encoded protein: CASSQPGTGGSYEQYF.